The entry that follows covers one T cell receptor beta chain sequence. This clone's antigen is unknown. Base qualities are not provided; no much larger clone lies one nucleotide away. Using the deep immunoSEQ assay, TCR CDR3 regions were amplified from genomic DNA by multiplex PCR. Genomic DNA extracted from each cell subset was distributed evenly over all wells of several immunoSEQ 96-well plates, and each plate served as one replicate. For sorted subsets, around 200 ng genomic DNA, equal to tens of thousands of T cell genomes, was loaded into each replicate PCR. The purified libraries were quantified using a Qubit 3.0 fluorometer, sized with a Bioanalyzer 2100, and then quantified again using the KAPA Library Quantification kit. Every immunoSEQ 96-well plate was sequenced on a dedicated single-read 150-cycle Illumina NextSeq 550 flow cell. The original methods were these. Because only junctional sequences without quality scores were contained in the immunoSEQ output, filtering matching that applied to full-length reads could not be performed. To assign V/J genes and CDR3, sequences were annotated against IMGT germline references using PyIR, a Python wrapper for IgBLAST v1.9. Reads were filtered out if the reads had weak V/J assignments (E-value above 1e-6), no CDR3, stop codons, out-of-frame junctions, or ambiguous translated residues. V3J clonotypes were defined as sequences sharing an identical inferred V gene, J gene, and CDR3 amino acid sequence. The percentage overlap between two repertoires was calculated by dividing the number of shared unique clonotypes by the size of the smaller repertoire. Richness of each repertoire was evaluated using RTK rarefaction, the Chao1 estimator, and Recon v2.1 estimates of unobserved clonotypes. OLGA was used to compute generation probabilities for all TCRbeta clonotypes that the gDNA method yielded from a handful of donors. The immuneACCESS repertoire file appears here via TCRdb, limited to in-frame rearrangements. These files lack a portion of the clones; in checked studies, under half of the deficit traces to unresolved V genes, and the cause of the others is not known. V and J calls plus clone size are reproduced from that table; the DNA served to infer D and trimming. This sample lists 1.4 million to 1.5 million clones; approximately 97% were detected once. Approximately 1.1% of the sample is in the top ten clones.

Healthy HIV-negative adults with no recently reported acute infections or vaccinations were included as donors. Every donor was a Caucasian adult residing in Nashville, Tennessee, USA. Magnetic negative selection was used to enrich CD4+ T cells, after which naive cells were positively selected on CD45RA and the negative fraction became the memory subset. Blood was collected by leukapheresis, and PBMCs were isolated by Ficoll-Histopaque density gradient centrifugation and then cryopreserved in liquid nitrogen vapor phase. Purity and quantity of every magnetically sorted T cell population were checked by analytical flow cytometry. From each sorted fraction, genomic DNA was isolated and quantified by UV absorbance on a Nanodrop 2000c. The data derive from a study of shared clonotypes between healthy human individuals (dated by TCRdb to 2020 to 2021). A note on the overall study: The cohort included three men and a couple of women between 18 and 49 years of age. Per donor, three plates each were used for CD4 naive and CD4 memory, two for CD8 naive, and one for CD8 memory. The study deeply sequenced blood TCR repertoires of several healthy adults to estimate repertoire size and the extent of clonotype sharing between individuals. Different laboratories and diverse techniques were used to prepare libraries and sequence TCR repertoires, to increase sequencing depth and limit assay-specific biases. Per donor, leukapheresis produced somewhere between about 0.94 and 9 billion PBMCs. Broader findings and caveats from the paper: Rarefaction of sorted-subset datasets indicated incomplete sequencing despite the large sequencing depth. The genetic and exposure-history diversity represented was limited by the small number of donors. Sampling was limited to blood, and TCR repertoires in tissue likely differ from TCR repertoires in blood. Compared with non-shared clonotypes, the clonotypes found in all four sorted-subset donors had higher generation probabilities. Roughly 5% of naive CD4, more than 3% of naive CD8, about 2.5% of memory CD4, and about 0.4% of memory CD8 clonotypes were shared across a few donors. Pairwise subsampling led to the expectation that sequencing depth would affect the degree of clonotype sharing among donors. Naive subsets generally had larger estimated clonotype richness than memory subsets.

The sample taken for sequencing was naive CD4+ T cells sorted from blood. The cell subset or site label of this sample denotes: CD45RA+ positively selected. The sequence was collected from a man aged 25 to 40 in good health.

The nucleotide sequence is given as TGCGCCAGCAGCCAAGACGAGACAGGGGTTTTTGGCTATGGCTACACCTTC. It translates to CASSQDETGVFGYGYTF. This sequence uses TRBV4-1 and TRBJ1-2, and TRBD1 matches 8 of the central bases. Including cysteine and phenylalanine, the CDR3 has 17 amino acids. Only the CDR3 region is kept as DNA, spanning 51 bases read in frame from base 1. In the germline V gene, CDR1 corresponds to MGHRA and CDR2 to YSYEKL. Trimming removed 0 bases from V and 4 bases from J; the gene matches leave 10 bases unexplained.